Shown below are 15 T cell receptor beta chains from a single sample sequenced in a study of blood T cell repertoires in COVID-19. Sequencing was performed with immunoSEQ multiplex PCR; in TCRdb, only in-frame clones are kept and a portion is missing. The sample consists of hundreds of thousands of clones, roughly 86% of them appearing once. Source material: peripheral blood. The source is a woman in her 70s with COVID-19, enrolled during active disease.

The rearrangement links TRBV15 to TRBJ1-5; D remains unclear. The CDR3 runs to 14 residues. Germline CDR1 LNHNV, CDR2 YYDKDF (reference sequence). The ends were cut back, 0 bases at V and 5 bases at J, with 8 bases in the middle. The CDR3 region has the DNA TGTGCCACCAGCAGAGATACCACGGATCAGCCCCAGCATTTT. Protein sequence: CATSRDTTDQPQHF.

V gene TRBV19 combines with J gene TRBJ2-5, with D maybe TRBD2 (5 bases). There are 13 residues in the CDR3. V was shortened by 3 bases and J by 4 bases, with 9 bases between the two germline ends. Germline V lookup: CDR1 LNHDA, CDR2 SQIVND (reference sequence). In DNA, the CDR3 is TGTGCCAGTAGTATTTCCGGAGGAGAGACCCAGTACTTC. Amino acid sequence: CASSISGGETQYF.

This clone was seen just once. The chain combines TRBV29-1 with TRBJ1-1; TRBD1 agrees at 7 bases. Germline-derived CDR1 and CDR2 are SQVTM and ANQGSEA. V was clipped by 7 bases and J by 3 bases; unmatched bases: 8. The CDR3 sequence is 13 residues long. DNA of the CDR3: TGCAGCGCCGGCGGACAGGAATACACTGAAGCTTTCTTT. It codes for CSAGGQEYTEAFF.

This rearrangement joins TRBV6-4 to TRBJ2-7; 7 bases align to TRBD2. V was pared by 5 bases and J by 0 bases, with 10 bases of the junction left unmatched. Per the germline V gene, CDR1 is MRHNA and CDR2 is SNTAGT. The CDR3 sequence is 16 residues long. CDR3 region: CASSKMAGDPSYEQYF. The CDR3 nucleotides read TGTGCCAGCAGTAAAATGGCGGGGGACCCCTCCTACGAGCAGTACTTC.

This clone was seen once. This rearrangement joins TRBV4-1 to TRBJ1-5; D call uncertain. The CDR3 covers 17 residues. Germline assignment: CDR1 MGHRA and CDR2 YSYEKL. Trimming pared 0 bases from V and 5 bases from J, leaving 17 bases between. CDR3 region: CASSQDLSGDEYQPQHF. In DNA form, the CDR3 reads TGCGCCAGCAGCCAAGATTTATCCGGGGATGAGTATCAGCCCCAGCATTTT.

Only one count was recorded for this clone. The rearrangement joins TRBV4-1 to TRBJ1-2; TRBD1 matches 9 bases. Germline values: CDR1 MGHRA, CDR2 YSYEKL. The CDR3 length is 16 residues. V lost 3 bases and J lost 3; bases outside the gene matches: 8. In nucleotides, the CDR3 is TGCGCCAGCAGCCACAGCCCGGGACAGGGCGACTATGGCTACACCTTC. Protein product: CASSHSPGQGDYGYTF.

This clone was observed a handful of times. Mismatch with germline at one junction end may stem from a read error. V usage is TRBV5-5 and J usage is TRBJ2-7, with a weak D call TRBD1 (6 bases). This CDR3 has 13 residues. Germline V lookup: CDR1 SGHKS, CDR2 YYEKEE (reference sequence). The CDR3 DNA follows: TGTGCCAGCAGCTTGTTGAGGGCACAGGGAAGGGACTTC. The encoded protein is CASSLLRAQGRDF.

The J gene is TRBJ1-6, the V gene TRBV6-5; tentatively, D is TRBD1 (6 bases). This CDR3 region has 14 residues. Trimming shortened V by 6 bases and J by 6 bases, and 12 bases separated the two germline ends. Germline lookup yields CDR1 MNHEY and CDR2 SVGAGI. CDR3 amino acids: CASSLTGSNSPLHF. CDR3 DNA sequence: TGTGCCAGCAGCCTGACAGGATCTAATTCACCCCTCCACTTT.

In DNA, the CDR3 is TGTGCCAGCAGTTACAACACGGACAGTAAGCAGTTCTTC. Residues: CASSYNTDSKQFF. The chain employs TRBV6-5 and TRBJ2-1; tentative D call: TRBD1 (6 bases). This CDR3 comprises 13 residues. Trimming removed 2 bases at V and 11 bases at J, with 13 bases between. Germline loops: CDR1 MNHEY, CDR2 SVGAGI.

As to this clone: In the same sample, other DNA sequences code for this CDR3. V and J are TRBV5-4 and TRBJ1-4, with D tentatively TRBD1 (5 bases). V lost 4 bases and J lost 3, with 10 bases in between. The length of the CDR3 is 14 residues. Germline values: CDR1 SGHNT, CDR2 YYREEE (reference sequence). The CDR3: CASSLGGANEKLFF. The CDR3, as DNA: TGTGCCAGCAGCCTGGGGGGGGCTAATGAAAAACTGTTTTTT.

This sequence joins TRBV19 and TRBJ1-1; D is ambiguous. Germline loops: CDR1 LNHDA, CDR2 SQIVND (reference sequence). The CDR3 is made up of 12 amino acids. Trimming shortened V by 3 bases and J by 8 bases, and 10 bases separated the two germline ends. CDR3 in amino acids: CASSIPGGEAFF. The DNA of the CDR3 is TGTGCCAGTAGTATCCCCGGAGGGGAAGCTTTCTTT.

The V gene is TRBV6-4, the J gene TRBJ2-3; no reliable D call. The CDR3 has 14 amino acids. V was clipped by 3 bases and J by 2 bases, with 9 bases between them. Germline CDR1 and CDR2: MRHNA and SNTAGT. In nucleotides, the CDR3 is TGTGCCAGCAGTGATGGCAGATTCACAGATACGCAGTATTTT. Translated, it gives CASSDGRFTDTQYF.

The count of this clone is one. Written as DNA, the CDR3 is TGTGCCACCAGTGATTCCGGGACAGTGGATTCCTACGAGCAGTACTTC. Protein sequence: CATSDSGTVDSYEQYF. The rearrangement uses TRBV24-1 and TRBJ2-7; 7 bases align to TRBD1. Germline values: CDR1 KGHDR, CDR2 SFDVKD. After removal of 2 bases from V and 1 base from J, the junction contained 7 bases not matched to a gene. This CDR3 is built from 16 residues.

CDR3 region: CASSHPWTEVITNTEAFF. DNA of the CDR3: TGTGCCAGCAGCCATCCCTGGACAGAGGTGATTACGAACACTGAAGCTTTCTTT. The rearrangement links TRBV3-1 (or the pseudogene TRBV3-2) to TRBJ1-1; the D gene is possibly TRBD1 (6 bases). Looked up from germline, CDR1 is LGHDT and CDR2 is YNNKEL (reference sequence). The CDR3 length is 18 residues. V lost 3 bases to trimming and J lost 1 base, with 21 bases between them.

The rearrangement joins TRBV6-1 to TRBJ1-3; TRBD1 agrees at 9 bases. Germline V gene lookup returns CDR1 MNHNS and CDR2 SASEGT. The CDR3 has 15 amino acids. V gave up 9 bases and J gave up 0 bases; unmatched junction bases: 6. CDR3: CASTGTGLSGNTIYF. In DNA, the CDR3 is TGTGCCAGTACCGGGACAGGGCTCTCTGGAAACACCATATATTTT.